One and the same sample provided the 28 T cell receptor beta chains below, sequenced in a study of blood T cell repertoires in COVID-19. Sequencing used immunoSEQ multiplex PCR; TCRdb keeps in-frame clones, though not all of them. The sample comprises roughly 86,000 clones, about 85% of which are singletons, and nearly 3.5% rests with the top ten. The sequenced material came from peripheral blood. The receptors were sampled from a man in his forties or fifties with acute or convalescent COVID-19.

This chain links TRBV5-6 with TRBJ2-7; a weak D match, TRBD2 (6 bases). V was trimmed by 4 bases and J by 5 bases, leaving 13 bases between them. Germline CDR1 and CDR2: SGHDT and YYEEEE. The CDR3 consists of 13 residues. The CDR3 protein is CASSLQGGDEQYF. CDR3 DNA sequence: TGTGCCAGCAGCCTCCAGGGAGGTGACGAGCAGTACTTC.

The chain employs TRBV7-9 and TRBJ2-1; 8 positions agree with TRBD2. V was clipped by 1 base and J by 8 bases; unmatched bases: 10. The CDR3 runs to 16 residues. The germline V gene encodes CDR1 SEHNR and CDR2 FQNEAQ (reference sequence). The CDR3: CASSLGAGLGIYEQFF. The CDR3 DNA follows: TGTGCCAGCAGCTTAGGGGCGGGACTAGGGATCTATGAGCAGTTCTTC.

This CDR3 reads CAWINSRGRGDNSPLHF. In DNA, the CDR3 is TGTGCCTGGATCAATTCCCGGGGCAGGGGGGACAATTCACCCCTCCACTTT. The chain links TRBV30 to TRBJ1-6; 7 positions agree with TRBD1. Germline loops: CDR1 GTSNPN, CDR2 SVGIG (reference sequence). The CDR3 contains 17 residues. The V segment lost 4 bases and the J segment 7 bases; nucleotides outside the gene matches: 16.

The rearrangement joins TRBV6-5 to TRBJ2-3; TRBD2 might be the D (6 bases). This CDR3 has 14 residues. Germline V lookup: CDR1 MNHEY, CDR2 SVGAGI. Trimming stripped 7 bases from V and 7 bases from J, with 18 bases between. The CDR3 DNA follows: TGTGCCAGCACTTCGGCGGGAAATTGGTATACGCAGTATTTT. Residues: CASTSAGNWYTQYF.

The chain uses TRBV11-2 and TRBJ2-2; D possibly corresponds to TRBD2 (7 bases). Germline assignment: CDR1 SGHAT and CDR2 FQNNGV. V lost 2 bases to trimming and J lost 7 bases, with 17 bases between them. The CDR3 runs 16 residues. CDR3 DNA sequence: TGTGCCAGCAGCTTAACCGACGGGGGGCGTGGCGGGGAGCTGTTTTTT. It yields the protein CASSLTDGGRGGELFF. The whole variable domain, remainder taken from reference TRBV11-2 and TRBJ2-2, is EAGVAQSPRYKIIEKRQSVAFWCNPISGHATLYWYQQILGQGPKLLIQFQNNGVVDDSQLPKDRFSAERLKGVDSTLKIQPAKLEDSAVYLCASSLTDGGRGGELFFGEGSRLTVL.

The V call is TRBV7-2, the J call TRBJ2-7; 14 nucleotides line up with TRBD2. Trimming removed 5 bases from V and 0 bases from J; junction bases left unmatched: 9. The V gene's germline CDR1 is SGHTA and CDR2 FQGNSA. The CDR3 is 18 residues long. The DNA for the CDR3 is TGTGCCAGCAGCCATGGACTAGCGGGAGGCCGGAGCTCCTACGAGCAGTACTTC. Translation: CASSHGLAGGRSSYEQYF.

The chain recombines TRBV29-1 with TRBJ2-7; a weak D match, TRBD1 (6 bases). The CDR3 sequence is 12 residues long. V was trimmed by 4 bases and J by 6 bases, leaving 13 bases between them. Germline CDR1 is SQVTM and CDR2 is ANQGSEA. The CDR3 nucleotides are TGCAGCGTTGTGTCAGGGGACCGCGAGCAGTACTTC. Translation: CSVVSGDREQYF.

V is TRBV6-5 and J is TRBJ2-1; 9 bases align to TRBD2. This CDR3 region has 13 residues. Losses at the gene ends were 5 bases for V and 9 bases for J; bases not matched to a gene: 5. Per germline, CDR1 MNHEY and CDR2 SVGAGI. CDR3 in DNA: TGTGCCAGCAGTCTAGCGGGGAGCGCTGAGCAGTTCTTC. Translation: CASSLAGSAEQFF.

The chain carries TRBV7-3 and TRBJ2-1, with 10 bases aligning to TRBD2. V shed 4 bases and J 1 base; nucleotides not matched to a gene: 1. Germline loops: CDR1 SGHTA, CDR2 FQGTGA. The CDR3 totals 15 residues. The CDR3 loop reads CASSSAGGSYNEQFF. CDR3 in DNA: TGTGCCAGCAGCTCAGCGGGAGGGTCCTACAATGAGCAGTTCTTC.

This sequence joins TRBV6-2 or TRBV6-3 and TRBJ2-1; 12 bases match TRBD2. Per the germline V gene, CDR1 is MNHEY and CDR2 is SVGEGT. The CDR3 length is 15 residues. J gave up 8 bases and V 2 bases, and 4 bases lay outside the gene matches. CDR3 nucleotide sequence: TGTGCCAGCAGTTACCTAGCGGGGGGGCGGGATGAGCAGTTCTTC. Translating it yields CASSYLAGGRDEQFF.

The chain links TRBV7-2 to TRBJ2-5; 15 bases align to TRBD2. Germline loops: CDR1 SGHTA, CDR2 FQGNSA. The CDR3 has 15 amino acids. V shed 1 base and J 13 bases; nucleotides not matched to a gene: 7. The CDR3 DNA follows: TGTGCCAGCAGCTTAGGCGGGGGACTAGCGGGAGGACCGTACTTC. Its translation: CASSLGGGLAGGPYF.

V is TRBV28 and J is TRBJ2-2; no definite D call. The CDR3 totals 13 residues. Trimming removed 6 bases at V and 1 base at J, with 6 bases between. Germline V gives CDR1 MDHEN, CDR2 SYDVKM. CDR3 protein: CASRLMNTGELFF. Written as DNA, the CDR3 is TGTGCCAGCAGACTCATGAACACCGGGGAGCTGTTTTTT.

The genes are TRBV6-6 and TRBJ2-1; D is tentatively TRBD1 or TRBD2 (5 bases each). With 5 bases removed from V and 9 bases from J, the gap between germline ends came to 14 bases. The CDR3 has 13 amino acids. From germline, CDR1 is MNHNY and CDR2 SVGAGI (reference sequence). CDR3 coding DNA: TGTGCCAGCAGTCAGGGAGACCGATTTGAGCAGTTCTTC. Its translation is CASSQGDRFEQFF.

The chain links TRBV19 to TRBJ2-7; maybe TRBD1 (6 bases). Germline CDR1 reads LNHDA; CDR2 reads SQIVND (reference sequence). V was cut by 4 bases and J by 3 bases, with 16 bases left in between. The CDR3 sequence is 15 residues long. CDR3 residues: CASSSNPGHNYEQYF. DNA for the CDR3: TGTGCCAGTAGTAGCAATCCGGGACACAACTACGAGCAGTACTTC.

The chain links TRBV6-2 or TRBV6-3 to TRBJ2-7, with D unclear. CDR3 length: 12 residues. CDR1 is MNHEY, CDR2 SVGEGT, per germline. Trimming took 5 bases from V and 3 from J, leaving 8 bases between them. CDR3: CASSGYSYEQYF. CDR3 nucleotide sequence: TGTGCCAGCAGTGGTTATAGCTACGAGCAGTACTTC.

The chain carries TRBV28 and TRBJ1-2; D unclear. Trimming cost V 6 bases and J 0 bases, with 5 bases left between them. Germline V gene data show CDR1 as MDHEN and CDR2 as SYDVKM. The CDR3 has 12 residues. The DNA of the CDR3 is TGTGCCAGCAGACAGCCTAACTATGGCTACACCTTC. It is translated as CASRQPNYGYTF.

The rearrangement links TRBV7-9 to TRBJ1-1; D unresolved. V lost 5 bases and J lost 3, with 10 bases in between. CDR1 and CDR2 from the germline V gene are SEHNR and FQNEAQ (reference sequence). The CDR3 consists of 13 residues. The CDR3 loop is CASSDIGYTEAFF. The CDR3 DNA reads TGTGCCAGCAGCGATATCGGGTACACTGAAGCTTTCTTT.

The chain joins TRBV15 to TRBJ1-1; D uncertain. The CDR3 spans 14 residues. In germline, CDR1 is LNHNV, CDR2 YYDKDF (reference sequence). Trimming took 1 base from V and 5 from J, leaving 11 bases between them. The CDR3 loop is CATSRVRGGTEAFF. The CDR3 DNA reads as TGTGCCACCAGCAGAGTCCGGGGAGGAACTGAAGCTTTCTTT.

This chain uses TRBV5-8 with TRBJ2-3; TRBD1 matches 7 bases. V trimming: 3 bases; J trimming: 1 base; junction bases outside the gene matches: 2. The CDR3 runs 14 residues. Germline CDR1 SGHTS, CDR2 YDEGEE. The CDR3 reads CASSSGQGTDTQYF. The CDR3 nucleotides read TGTGCCAGCAGCTCCGGACAGGGCACAGATACGCAGTATTTT.

This rearrangement joins TRBV3-1 (or the pseudogene TRBV3-2) to TRBJ2-1; D may be TRBD2 (6 bases). Trimming shortened V by 4 bases and J by 4 bases, and 8 bases separated the two germline ends. CDR1 and CDR2 (germline): LGHDT, YNNKEL (reference sequence). This CDR3 spans 13 amino acids. The CDR3 spells CASSPGLYNEQFF. The CDR3 region has the DNA TGTGCCAGCAGCCCGGGACTTTACAATGAGCAGTTCTTC.

This clone has only one observation. The gene calls are TRBV19 and TRBJ1-2; D possibly corresponds to TRBD1 (5 bases). The CDR3 runs 14 residues. The V end lost 3 bases, the J end lost 10 bases, and 18 bases lay between the germline ends. In germline, CDR1 is LNHDA, CDR2 SQIVND (reference sequence). CDR3 sequence (DNA): TGTGCCAGTAGTATGGGAACAGTCCAGGGAATCTACACCTTC. It is translated as CASSMGTVQGIYTF.

This chain joins TRBV28 and TRBJ1-3, with D perhaps TRBD1 (5 bases). CDR3 length equals 15 residues. CDR1 is MDHEN and CDR2 is SYDVKM in the germline V gene. The V end was cut by 4 bases, the J end by 0 bases, with 10 bases between. The CDR3 reads CASSYDGHSGNTIYF. The CDR3 DNA follows: TGTGCCAGCAGTTACGACGGACACTCTGGAAACACCATATATTTT.

The chain links TRBV30 to TRBJ2-7, with D maybe TRBD1 (6 bases). V gave up 0 bases and J gave up 6 bases, with 15 bases separating them. This CDR3 spans 14 amino acids. The germline CDR1 and CDR2 sequences are GTSNPN and SVGIG (reference sequence). The DNA for the CDR3 is TGTGCCTGGAGTGTACAGGGCGGGTCGGGCGAGCAGTACTTC. Its protein product is CAWSVQGGSGEQYF.

The chain joins TRBV2 to TRBJ2-2, with a tentative D call TRBD2 (5 bases). Looked up from germline, CDR1 is SNHLY and CDR2 is FYNNEI. The CDR3 consists of 14 residues. Trimming cost V 7 bases and J 2 bases, with 11 bases left between them. For the CDR3, the DNA is TGTGCCAGCACCGGCGGGCCAAACACCGGGGAGCTGTTTTTT. Encoded protein: CASTGGPNTGELFF.

The chain couples TRBV7-7 to TRBJ2-3, with TRBD2 matching over 8 bases. CDR1 is SSHAT, CDR2 FNYEAQ, per germline (reference sequence). The CDR3 extends over 19 amino acids. J gave up 3 bases and V 5 bases, and 19 bases lay outside the gene matches. The CDR3: CASSPGYPTPGLGTDTQYF. The CDR3 nucleotides are TGTGCCAGCAGCCCAGGGTATCCTACCCCGGGACTAGGGACAGATACGCAGTATTTT.

This chain links TRBV3-1 (or the pseudogene TRBV3-2) with TRBJ1-1; TRBD1 matches at 11 bases. Germline CDR1 is LGHDT and CDR2 is YNNKEL (reference sequence). This CDR3 region has 15 residues. J lost 10 bases, V lost 4 bases, and 11 bases had no gene match. Here the CDR3 DNA reads TGTGCCAGCAGCCCGGCCGGGACAGGGGGGTTTCGAGCTTTCTTT. Translation: CASSPAGTGGFRAFF.

V usage is TRBV30 and J usage is TRBJ2-7; D possibly uses TRBD1 or TRBD2 (7 bases each). This CDR3 has 13 amino acids. V was trimmed by 5 bases and J by 3 bases, leaving 14 bases between them. CDR1 and CDR2 from the germline V gene are GTSNPN and SVGIG (reference sequence). CDR3 sequence reads: CAWGGDRNYEQYF. In DNA, the CDR3 is TGTGCCTGGGGGGGGGACAGAAACTACGAGCAGTACTTC.

This clone showed up just once. The rearrangement joins TRBV7-2 to TRBJ1-6, with a tentative D call TRBD1 (5 bases). The V gene lost 5 bases and the J gene lost 9 bases, with 14 bases spanning the gap. CDR1 SGHTA and CDR2 FQGNSA come from the germline V gene. This CDR3 spans 14 amino acids. CDR3 DNA: TGTGCCAGCAGCCCCGGGGGGGAGGGTTCACCCCTCCACTTT. Amino acids: CASSPGGEGSPLHF.